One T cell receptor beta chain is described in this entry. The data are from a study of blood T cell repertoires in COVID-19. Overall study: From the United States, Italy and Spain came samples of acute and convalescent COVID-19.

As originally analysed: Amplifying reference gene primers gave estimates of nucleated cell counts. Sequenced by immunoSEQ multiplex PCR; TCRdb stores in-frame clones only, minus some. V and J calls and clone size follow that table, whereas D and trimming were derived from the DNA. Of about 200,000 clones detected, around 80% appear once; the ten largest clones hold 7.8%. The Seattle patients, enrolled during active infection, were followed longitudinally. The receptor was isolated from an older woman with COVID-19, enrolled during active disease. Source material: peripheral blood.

The CDR3 reads CASSRPRDLAGGLGANVLTF. DNA of the CDR3: TGTGCCAGCAGTCGACCTCGAGATCTAGCGGGGGGGCTTGGGGCCAACGTCCTGACTTTC. This chain links TRBV2 with TRBJ2-6, with TRBD2 matching 12 bases. J gave up 3 bases and V 5 bases, and 14 bases lay outside the gene matches. Germline V CDR1 and CDR2: SNHLY, FYNNEI. The CDR3 totals 20 residues.